This T cell receptor beta chain stems from a study of post-analysis software for immune sequencing data. On the study more broadly: Relapsing-remitting, secondary progressive and progressive-relapsing forms of multiple sclerosis all featured among disease courses.

On this clonotype: Its antigen is unidentified.

Sequencing libraries made from TCR beta cDNA carried unique molecular identifiers. The authors obtained roughly 500,000 cDNA molecules from roughly 1.1 to 9.2 million T cells. Using its own MiXCR run on the PCR reads, TCRdb lists one record per CDR3 protein. Found here are hundreds of thousands of distinct CDR3 sequences, approximately 45% of them singletons; the top ten hold about 12%. Notes on the study in general: Significantly decreased normalized Chao1 diversity was recorded for multiple sclerosis patients relative to controls.

The specimen sequenced was blood. This TCR was recovered from a girl between 10 and 17 years old with multiple sclerosis.

CDR3 in amino acids: CASKSTGTSGELFF. The CDR3 DNA is TGTGCCAGCAAATCAACCGGGACGAGCGGGGAGCTGTTTTTT. The chain links TRBV12-3 or TRBV12-4 to TRBJ2-2; either TRBD1 or TRBD2 may fit D (5 bases each). V lost 7 bases and J 7 bases, leaving 16 bases between the germline ends. The CDR3 is 14 amino acids.